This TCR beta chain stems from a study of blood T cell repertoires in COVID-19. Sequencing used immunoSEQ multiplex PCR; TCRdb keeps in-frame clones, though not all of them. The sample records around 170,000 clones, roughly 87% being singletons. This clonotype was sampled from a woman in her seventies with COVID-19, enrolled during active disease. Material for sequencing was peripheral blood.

The CDR3 protein is CASSLKAGSSYEQYF. In nucleotides, the CDR3 is TGTGCCAGCAGCTTAAAAGCGGGGAGCTCCTACGAGCAGTACTTC. The chain employs TRBV7-3 and TRBJ2-7; 7 bases are a match to TRBD2. V was clipped by 1 base and J by 0 bases; unmatched bases: 3. Germline CDR1 reads SGHTA; CDR2 reads FQGTGA. This CDR3 is built from 15 residues.